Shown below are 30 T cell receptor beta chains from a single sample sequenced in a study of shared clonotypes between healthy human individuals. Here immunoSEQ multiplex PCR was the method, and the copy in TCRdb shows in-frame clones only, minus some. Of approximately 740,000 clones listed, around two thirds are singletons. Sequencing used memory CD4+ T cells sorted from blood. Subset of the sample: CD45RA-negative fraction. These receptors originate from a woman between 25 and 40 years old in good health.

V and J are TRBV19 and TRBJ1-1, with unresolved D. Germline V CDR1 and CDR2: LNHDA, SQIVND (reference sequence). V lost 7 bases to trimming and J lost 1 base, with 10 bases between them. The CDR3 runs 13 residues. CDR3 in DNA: TGTGCCAGTACCCCATGGGGGAACACTGAAGCTTTCTTT. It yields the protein CASTPWGNTEAFF.

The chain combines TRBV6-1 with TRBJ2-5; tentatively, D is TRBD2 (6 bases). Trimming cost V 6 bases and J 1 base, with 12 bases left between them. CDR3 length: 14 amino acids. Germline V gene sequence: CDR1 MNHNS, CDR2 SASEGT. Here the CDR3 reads CASSAGGFQETQYF. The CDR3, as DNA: TGTGCCAGCAGCGCCGGGGGTTTCCAAGAGACCCAGTACTTC.

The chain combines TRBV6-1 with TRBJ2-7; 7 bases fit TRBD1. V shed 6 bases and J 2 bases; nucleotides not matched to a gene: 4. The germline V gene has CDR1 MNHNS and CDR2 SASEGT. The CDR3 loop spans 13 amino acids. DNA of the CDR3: TGTGCCAGCAGGAACAGGGGAACCTACGAGCAGTACTTC. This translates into CASRNRGTYEQYF.

The CDR3 DNA sequence: TGTGCCAGCAGTCCCTCGGACAGTACTGGGGATACGCAGTATTTT. Translated: CASSPSDSTGDTQYF. This sequence joins TRBV28 and TRBJ2-3; D may be TRBD1 (6 bases). The V end lost 5 bases, the J end lost 6 bases, and 18 bases lay between the germline ends. The CDR3 runs to 15 residues. The germline CDR1 and CDR2 sequences are MDHEN and SYDVKM. Combining the CDR3 with reference TRBV28 and TRBJ2-3 gives the whole variable domain DVKVTQSSRYLVKRTGEKVFLECVQDMDHENMFWYRQDPGLGLRLIYFSYDVKMKEKGDIPEGYSVSREKKERFSLILESASTNQTSMYLCASSPSDSTGDTQYFGPGTRLTVL.

CDR3 nucleotide sequence: TGTGCCTGGAGTAGACGGGTGGCCTACGAGCAGTACTTC. The encoded protein is CAWSRRVAYEQYF. V is TRBV30 and J is TRBJ2-7; D is ambiguous. Trimming left V 2 bases short and J 2 bases short, with 10 bases between. This CDR3 has 13 residues. Germline values: CDR1 GTSNPN, CDR2 SVGIG (reference sequence).

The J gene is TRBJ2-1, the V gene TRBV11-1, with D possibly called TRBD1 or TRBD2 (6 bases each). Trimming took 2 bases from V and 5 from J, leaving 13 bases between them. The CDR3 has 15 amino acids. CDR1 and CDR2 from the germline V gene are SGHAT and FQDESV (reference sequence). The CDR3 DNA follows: TGTGCCAGCAGCTTAAGGGGGGCGGAGGACAATGAGCAGTTCTTC. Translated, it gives CASSLRGAEDNEQFF.

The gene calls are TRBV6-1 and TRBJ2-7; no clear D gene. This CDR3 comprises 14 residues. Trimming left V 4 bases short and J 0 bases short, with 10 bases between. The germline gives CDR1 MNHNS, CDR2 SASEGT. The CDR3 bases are TGTGCCAGCAGTGCGGGTCTTTACTCCTACGAGCAGTACTTC. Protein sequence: CASSAGLYSYEQYF.

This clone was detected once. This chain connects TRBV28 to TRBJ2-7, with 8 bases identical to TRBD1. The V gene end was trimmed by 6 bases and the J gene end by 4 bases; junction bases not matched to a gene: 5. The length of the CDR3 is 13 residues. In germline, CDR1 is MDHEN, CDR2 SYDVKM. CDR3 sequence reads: CASSPNRGYEQYF. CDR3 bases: TGTGCCAGCAGCCCAAACAGGGGGTACGAGCAGTACTTC.

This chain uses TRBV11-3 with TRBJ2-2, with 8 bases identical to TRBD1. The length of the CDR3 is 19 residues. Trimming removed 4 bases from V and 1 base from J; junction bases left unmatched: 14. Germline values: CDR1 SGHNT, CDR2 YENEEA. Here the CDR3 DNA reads TGTGCCAGCAGCTCGGGGACAGGTTGGGATCGACAGAACACCGGGGAGCTGTTTTTT. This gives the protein CASSSGTGWDRQNTGELFF. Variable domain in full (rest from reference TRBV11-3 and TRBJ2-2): EAGVVQSPRYKIIEKKQPVAFWCNPISGHNTLYWYLQNLGQGPELLIRYENEEAVDDSQLPKDRFSAERLKGVDSTLKIQPAELGDSAVYLCASSSGTGWDRQNTGELFFGEGSRLTVL.

The CDR3 sequence is CASSSRTESYGYTF. The DNA for the CDR3 is TGTGCCAGCAGCTCCCGGACAGAGTCCTATGGCTACACCTTC. The chain uses TRBV5-4 and TRBJ1-2; possibly TRBD1 for D (6 bases). Germline V gene sequence: CDR1 SGHNT, CDR2 YYREEE (reference sequence). The CDR3 has 14 amino acids. V lost 3 bases to trimming and J lost 4 bases, with 13 bases between them.

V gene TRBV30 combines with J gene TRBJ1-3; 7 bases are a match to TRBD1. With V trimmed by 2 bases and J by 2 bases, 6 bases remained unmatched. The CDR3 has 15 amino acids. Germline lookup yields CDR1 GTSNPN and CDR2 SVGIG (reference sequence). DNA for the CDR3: TGTGCCTGGAGTCACTCAGGGGGTGCTGGAAACACCATATATTTT. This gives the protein CAWSHSGGAGNTIYF.

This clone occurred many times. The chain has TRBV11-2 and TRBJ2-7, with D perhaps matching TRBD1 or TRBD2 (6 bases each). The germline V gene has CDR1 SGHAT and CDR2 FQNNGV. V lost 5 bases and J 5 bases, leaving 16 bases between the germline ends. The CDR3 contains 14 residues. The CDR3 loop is CASSRGQGWDEQYF. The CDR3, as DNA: TGTGCCAGCAGCCGGGGGCAGGGGTGGGACGAGCAGTACTTC.

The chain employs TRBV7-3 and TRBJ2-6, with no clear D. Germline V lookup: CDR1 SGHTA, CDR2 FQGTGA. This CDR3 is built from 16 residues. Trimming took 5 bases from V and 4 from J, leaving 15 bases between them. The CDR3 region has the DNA TGTGCCAGCAGCCCTCGTATAGGGCCCGGGGCCAACGTCCTGACTTTC. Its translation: CASSPRIGPGANVLTF. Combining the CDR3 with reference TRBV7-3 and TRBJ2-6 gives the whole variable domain GAGVSQTPSNKVTEKGKYVELRCDPISGHTALYWYRQSLGQGPEFLIYFQGTGAADDSGLPNDRFFAVRPEGSVSTLKIQRTERGDSAVYLCASSPRIGPGANVLTFGAGSRLTVL.

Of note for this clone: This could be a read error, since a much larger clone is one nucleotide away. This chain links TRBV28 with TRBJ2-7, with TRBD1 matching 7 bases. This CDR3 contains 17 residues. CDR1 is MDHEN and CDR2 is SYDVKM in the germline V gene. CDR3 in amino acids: CASSLEPWDSIPYKQYF. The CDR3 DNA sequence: TGTGCCAGCAGTCTTGAGCCCTGGGACAGTATTCCCTACAAGCAGTACTTC.

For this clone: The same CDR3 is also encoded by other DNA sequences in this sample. The CDR3 coding sequence is TGTGCCAGCAGCCCCACTAGCGGTCACAATGAGCAGTTCTTC. Protein sequence: CASSPTSGHNEQFF. The chain carries TRBV5-4 and TRBJ2-1, with 8 bases fitting TRBD2. Germline V lookup: CDR1 SGHNT, CDR2 YYREEE (reference sequence). The CDR3 contains 14 residues. With 4 bases clipped from V and 5 bases from J, the junction kept 5 bases outside the gene matches.

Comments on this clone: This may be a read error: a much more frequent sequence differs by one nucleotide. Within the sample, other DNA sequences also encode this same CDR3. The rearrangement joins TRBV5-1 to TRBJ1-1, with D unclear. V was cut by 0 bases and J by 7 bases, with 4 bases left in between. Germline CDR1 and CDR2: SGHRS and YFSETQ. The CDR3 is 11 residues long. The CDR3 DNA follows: TGCGCCAGCAGCTTGGACAGTGAAGCTTTCTTT. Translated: CASSLDSEAFF.

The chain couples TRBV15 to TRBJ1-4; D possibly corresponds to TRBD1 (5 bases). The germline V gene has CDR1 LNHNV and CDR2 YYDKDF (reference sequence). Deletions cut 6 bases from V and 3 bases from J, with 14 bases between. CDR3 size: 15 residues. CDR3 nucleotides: TGTGCCACCAGAAGATCCAGGGTCGCTAATGAAAAACTGTTTTTT. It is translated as CATRRSRVANEKLFF. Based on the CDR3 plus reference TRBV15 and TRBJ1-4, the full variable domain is DAMVIQNPRYQVTQFGKPVTLSCSQTLNHNVMYWYQQKSSQAPKLLFHYYDKDFNNEADTPDNFQSRRPNTSFCFLDIRSPGLGDTAMYLCATRRSRVANEKLFFGSGTQLSVL.

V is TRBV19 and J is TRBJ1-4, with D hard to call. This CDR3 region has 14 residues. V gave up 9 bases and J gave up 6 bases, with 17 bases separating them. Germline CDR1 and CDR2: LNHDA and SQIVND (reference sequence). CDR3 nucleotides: TGTGCCAGCACGGACGGAGGCTTTTATGAAAAACTGTTTTTT. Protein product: CASTDGGFYEKLFF.

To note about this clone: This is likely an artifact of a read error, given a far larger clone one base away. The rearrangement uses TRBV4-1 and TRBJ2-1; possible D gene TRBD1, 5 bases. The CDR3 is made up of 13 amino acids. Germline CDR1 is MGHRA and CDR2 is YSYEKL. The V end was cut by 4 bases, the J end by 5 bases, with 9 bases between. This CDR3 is CASSRKGDNEQFF. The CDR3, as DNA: TGCGCCAGCAGCCGTAAAGGGGACAATGAGCAGTTCTTC.

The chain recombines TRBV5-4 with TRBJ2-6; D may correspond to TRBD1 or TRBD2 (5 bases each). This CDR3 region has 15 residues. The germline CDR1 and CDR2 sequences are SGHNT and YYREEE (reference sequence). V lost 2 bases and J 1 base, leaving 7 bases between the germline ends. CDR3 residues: CASSFWGSGANVLTF. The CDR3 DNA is TGTGCCAGCAGCTTTTGGGGGTCTGGGGCCAACGTCCTGACTTTC.

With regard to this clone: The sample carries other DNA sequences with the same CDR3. For the CDR3, the DNA is TGCGCCAGCAGCCTCCCGGGAGCGAGCACAGATACGCAGTATTTT. It translates to CASSLPGASTDTQYF. This chain joins TRBV5-1 and TRBJ2-3; a weak D match, TRBD2 (6 bases). Germline values: CDR1 SGHRS, CDR2 YFSETQ. The CDR3 is 15 amino acids. The germline V and J ends were trimmed by 4 bases and 0 bases, with 12 bases remaining between them.

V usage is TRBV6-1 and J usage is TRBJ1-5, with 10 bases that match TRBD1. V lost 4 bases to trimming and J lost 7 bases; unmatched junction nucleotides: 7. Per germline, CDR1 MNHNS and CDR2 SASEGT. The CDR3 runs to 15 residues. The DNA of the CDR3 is TGTGCCAGCAGTGGACAGGGGGCGATCGGCCAGCCCCAGCATTTT. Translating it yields CASSGQGAIGQPQHF.

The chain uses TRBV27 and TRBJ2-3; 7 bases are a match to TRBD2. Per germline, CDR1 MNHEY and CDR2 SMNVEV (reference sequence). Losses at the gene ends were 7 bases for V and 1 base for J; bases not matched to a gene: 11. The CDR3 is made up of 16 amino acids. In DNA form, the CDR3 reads TGTGCCAGCACCCCTTTGGTCCTAGCGGGCACAGATACGCAGTATTTT. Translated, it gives CASTPLVLAGTDTQYF.

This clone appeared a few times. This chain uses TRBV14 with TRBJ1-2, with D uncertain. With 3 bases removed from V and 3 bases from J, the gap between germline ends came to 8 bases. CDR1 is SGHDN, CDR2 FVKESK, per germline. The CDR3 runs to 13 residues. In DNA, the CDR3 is TGTGCCAGCAGCCACGACCGTGACTATGGCTACACCTTC. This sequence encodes CASSHDRDYGYTF.

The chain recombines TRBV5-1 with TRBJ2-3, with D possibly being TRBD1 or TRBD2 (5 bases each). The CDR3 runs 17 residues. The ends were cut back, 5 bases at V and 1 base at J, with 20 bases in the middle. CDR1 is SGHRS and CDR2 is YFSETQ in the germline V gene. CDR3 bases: TGCGCCAGCAGGCCCGGGACCTATACAGACGGCACAGATACGCAGTATTTT. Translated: CASRPGTYTDGTDTQYF. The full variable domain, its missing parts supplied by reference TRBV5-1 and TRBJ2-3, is KAGVTQTPRYLIKTRGQQVTLSCSPISGHRSVSWYQQTPGQGLQFLFEYFSETQRNKGNFPGRFSGRQFSNSRSEMNVSTLELGDSALYLCASRPGTYTDGTDTQYFGPGTRLTVL.

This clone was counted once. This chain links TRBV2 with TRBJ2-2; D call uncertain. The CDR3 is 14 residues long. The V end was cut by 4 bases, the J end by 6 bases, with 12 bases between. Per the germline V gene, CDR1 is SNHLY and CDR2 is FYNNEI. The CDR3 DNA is TGTGCCAGCAGTGTAAGGCGCGACGCCGGGGAGCTGTTTTTT. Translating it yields CASSVRRDAGELFF. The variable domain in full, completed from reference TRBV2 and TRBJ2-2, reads EPEVTQTPSHQVTQMGQEVILRCVPISNHLYFYWYRQILGQKVEFLVSFYNNEISEKSEIFDDQFSVERPDGSNFTLKIRSTKLEDSAMYFCASSVRRDAGELFFGEGSRLTVL.

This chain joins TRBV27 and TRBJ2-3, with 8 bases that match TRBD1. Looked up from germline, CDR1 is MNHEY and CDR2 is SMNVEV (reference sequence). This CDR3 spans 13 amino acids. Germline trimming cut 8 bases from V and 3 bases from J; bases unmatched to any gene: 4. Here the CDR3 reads CASETGETDTQYF. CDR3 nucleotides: TGTGCCAGCGAGACAGGGGAGACAGATACGCAGTATTTT.

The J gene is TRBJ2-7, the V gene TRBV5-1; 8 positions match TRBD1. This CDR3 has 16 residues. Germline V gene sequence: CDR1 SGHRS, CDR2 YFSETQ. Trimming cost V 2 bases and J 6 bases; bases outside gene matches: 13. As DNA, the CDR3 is TGCGCCAGCAGCTTTACTACGGACAGGGATCCCCTCGAGCAGTACTTC. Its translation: CASSFTTDRDPLEQYF.

The CDR3 here is CASSQVGRNTYEQYF. Here the CDR3 DNA reads TGTGCCAGCAGCCAAGTTGGACGGAACACCTACGAGCAGTACTTC. The chain combines TRBV4-2 with TRBJ2-5, with D hard to call. The J call is doubtful: the DNA matches TRBJ2-7 better. CDR1 is LGHNA and CDR2 is YNFKEQ in the germline V gene. The CDR3 is made up of 15 amino acids.

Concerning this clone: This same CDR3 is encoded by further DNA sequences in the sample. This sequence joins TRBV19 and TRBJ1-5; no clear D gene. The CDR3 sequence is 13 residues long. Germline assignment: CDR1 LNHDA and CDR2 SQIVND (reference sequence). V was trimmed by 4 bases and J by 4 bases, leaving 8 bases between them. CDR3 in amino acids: CASSRTFNQPQHF. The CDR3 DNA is TGTGCCAGTAGTAGGACCTTTAATCAGCCCCAGCATTTT.